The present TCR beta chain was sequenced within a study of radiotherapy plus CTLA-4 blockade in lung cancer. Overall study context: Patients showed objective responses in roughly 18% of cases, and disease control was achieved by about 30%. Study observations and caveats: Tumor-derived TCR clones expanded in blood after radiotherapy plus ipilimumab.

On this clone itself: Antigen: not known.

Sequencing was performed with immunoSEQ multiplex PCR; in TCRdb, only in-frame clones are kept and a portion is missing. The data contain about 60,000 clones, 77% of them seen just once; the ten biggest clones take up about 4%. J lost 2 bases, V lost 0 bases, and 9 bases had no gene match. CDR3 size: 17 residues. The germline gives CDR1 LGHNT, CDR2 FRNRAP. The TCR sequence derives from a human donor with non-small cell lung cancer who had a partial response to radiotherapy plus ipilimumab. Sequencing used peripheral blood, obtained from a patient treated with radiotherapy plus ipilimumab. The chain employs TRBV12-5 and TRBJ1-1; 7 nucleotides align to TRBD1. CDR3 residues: CASGLVLGTVKNTEAFF. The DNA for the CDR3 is TGTGCTAGTGGTTTGGTACTCGGGACAGTGAAAAACACTGAAGCTTTCTTT. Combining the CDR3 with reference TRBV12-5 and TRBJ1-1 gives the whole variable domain DARVTQTPRHKVTEMGQEVTMRCQPILGHNTVFWYRQTMMQGLELLAYFRNRAPLDDSGMPKDRFSAEMPDATLATLKIQPSEPRDSAVYFCASGLVLGTVKNTEAFFGQGTRLTVV.